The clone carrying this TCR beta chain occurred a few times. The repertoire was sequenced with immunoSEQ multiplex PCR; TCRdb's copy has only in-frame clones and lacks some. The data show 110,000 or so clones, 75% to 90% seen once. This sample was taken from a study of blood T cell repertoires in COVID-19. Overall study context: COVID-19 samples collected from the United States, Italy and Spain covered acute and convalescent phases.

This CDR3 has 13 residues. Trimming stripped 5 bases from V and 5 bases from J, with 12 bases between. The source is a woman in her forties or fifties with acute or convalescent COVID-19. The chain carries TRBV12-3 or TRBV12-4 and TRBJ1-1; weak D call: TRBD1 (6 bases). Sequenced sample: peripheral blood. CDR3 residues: CASSAQGFTEAFF. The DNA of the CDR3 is TGTGCCAGCAGTGCGCAGGGGTTTACTGAAGCTTTCTTT.